A single sample gave rise to the 32 T cell receptor beta chains below, sequenced in a study of T cell responses to AZD1222 COVID-19 vaccine (dated by TCRdb to the early 2020s). Receptor libraries were prepared by the immunoSEQ multiplex PCR assay. TCRdb took this table from immuneACCESS and kept in-frame rearrangements with V and J called. Such tables lack part of the clones; where checked against another copy, unresolved V genes explain under half of the gap, and the rest is unexplained. For this sample the table gives 110,000 or so clones, of which about 89% were detected only once. Roughly 6.9% of the sample comes from the top ten. This specimen's time point label, interpreted: about 28 days (+/-7) after the second vaccine dose. The sequences come from peripheral blood, collected 28 days after the second AZD1222 dose. These receptors were collected from an adult who received the AZD1222 COVID-19 vaccine.

V and J are TRBV6-5 and TRBJ2-7; 9 nucleotides align to TRBD1. J gave up 4 bases and V 8 bases, and 9 bases lay outside the gene matches. Germline lookup yields CDR1 MNHEY and CDR2 SVGAGI. The CDR3 length is 14 residues. CDR3 nucleotide sequence: TGTGCCAGCGAAAGCTCGGACAGGGGATACGAGCAGTACTTC. Protein product: CASESSDRGYEQYF.

This chain joins TRBV28 and TRBJ1-2; D unresolved. CDR1 is MDHEN, CDR2 SYDVKM, per germline. Trimming removed 4 bases from V and 4 bases from J, with 4 bases in between. The CDR3 covers 11 residues. The CDR3 sequence: CASSSFYGYTF. The CDR3 DNA reads as TGTGCCAGCAGTTCCTTCTATGGCTACACCTTC.

The rearrangement links TRBV7-8 to TRBJ2-7; D not certain. V was clipped by 5 bases and J by 3 bases, with 8 bases between them. Germline V CDR1 and CDR2: SGHVS, FQNEAQ. This CDR3 is built from 12 residues. The CDR3 spells CASSPEYYEQYF. DNA of the CDR3: TGTGCCAGCAGCCCCGAGTACTACGAGCAGTACTTC.

The chain has TRBV5-4 and TRBJ1-6; D unresolved. The CDR3 loop spans 17 amino acids. V lost 4 bases and J lost 0, with 14 bases in between. The V gene's germline CDR1 is SGHNT and CDR2 YYREEE (reference sequence). The CDR3 spells CASSRVDTSSYNSPLHF. The CDR3 region has the DNA TGTGCCAGCAGCCGTGTGGATACCAGCTCCTATAATTCACCCCTCCACTTT. Looking up the rest from reference TRBV5-4 and TRBJ1-6 gives the full variable domain: ETGVTQSPTHLIKTRGQQVTLRCSSQSGHNTVSWYQQALGQGPQFIFQYYREEENGRGNFPPRFSGLQFPNYSSELNVNALELDDSALYLCASSRVDTSSYNSPLHFGNGTRLTVT.

This chain connects TRBV6-5 to TRBJ2-3; D gene uncertain. CDR3 length: 14 residues. Germline V gene data show CDR1 as MNHEY and CDR2 as SVGAGI. Trimming left V 5 bases short and J 2 bases short, with 11 bases between. The CDR3 reads CASSPEVSTDTQYF. As DNA, the CDR3 is TGTGCCAGCAGTCCTGAGGTTTCCACAGATACGCAGTATTTT.

This chain uses TRBV24-1 with TRBJ2-2, with D possibly being TRBD1 (6 bases). CDR1 is KGHDR, CDR2 SFDVKD, per germline. The CDR3 contains 14 residues. Trimming stripped 1 base from V and 5 bases from J, with 7 bases between. The CDR3 here is CATSDLQGTGELFF. The CDR3 DNA sequence: TGTGCCACCAGTGATTTACAGGGAACCGGGGAGCTGTTTTTT.

The chain carries TRBV30 and TRBJ1-6; D is uncertain. CDR3 length: 15 residues. Germline V CDR1 and CDR2: GTSNPN, SVGIG (reference sequence). Trimming shortened V by 1 base and J by 7 bases, and 14 bases separated the two germline ends. The CDR3 DNA follows: TGTGCCTGGAGTGGACAACCTCGCAGAAATTCACCCCTCCACTTT. It specifies CAWSGQPRRNSPLHF.

The chain joins TRBV7-2 to TRBJ2-7, with no clear D. From germline, CDR1 is SGHTA and CDR2 FQGNSA. This CDR3 spans 12 amino acids. V dropped 1 base and J dropped 4 bases, with 5 bases sitting between them. The CDR3 protein is CASSLGTYEQYF. The CDR3 DNA reads TGTGCCAGCAGCTTAGGAACGTACGAGCAGTACTTC.

The chain combines TRBV7-2 with TRBJ2-7; the D gene is possibly TRBD1 (6 bases). The CDR3 is 13 residues long. Trimming took off 1 base at V and 4 bases at J, with 8 bases between the two ends. Per the germline V gene, CDR1 is SGHTA and CDR2 is FQGNSA. DNA for the CDR3: TGTGCCAGCAGCTTAGAACAGGGTTACGAGCAGTACTTC. This encodes CASSLEQGYEQYF.

The CDR3 reads CATSRARGPSYEQYF. The CDR3 region has the DNA TGTGCCACCAGCAGAGCCAGGGGGCCCTCCTACGAGCAGTACTTC. This chain links TRBV15 with TRBJ2-7; 8 nucleotides align to TRBD1. Germline V gene sequence: CDR1 LNHNV, CDR2 YYDKDF (reference sequence). The junction had 2 bases not matched to a gene; V was cut back by 1 base and J by 0 bases. CDR3 size: 15 residues.

V usage is TRBV27 and J usage is TRBJ1-2; 8 positions agree with TRBD1. The V gene's germline CDR1 is MNHEY and CDR2 SMNVEV (reference sequence). This CDR3 contains 14 residues. V gave up 5 bases and J gave up 5 bases; unmatched junction bases: 7. CDR3 coding DNA: TGTGCCAGCAGTCGGACAGGGCGTGGATATGGCTACACCTTC. It is translated as CASSRTGRGYGYTF.

This rearrangement joins TRBV11-3 to TRBJ2-7, with D possibly called TRBD1 or TRBD2 (7 bases each). The germline CDR1 and CDR2 sequences are SGHNT and YENEEA. The CDR3 extends over 16 amino acids. Trimming took off 4 bases at V and 0 bases at J, with 16 bases between the two ends. DNA for the CDR3: TGTGCCAGCAGCTCCCACAGGGGAGGGAGCTCCTACGAGCAGTACTTC. It is translated as CASSSHRGGSSYEQYF.

V and J are TRBV9 and TRBJ2-1; the D gene is possibly TRBD2 (7 bases). CDR1 is SGDLS, CDR2 YYNGEE, per germline. V was trimmed by 4 bases and J by 1 base, leaving 12 bases between them. This CDR3 spans 15 amino acids. The CDR3 DNA reads as TGTGCCAGCAGCCCCAGCGGGACATCCTACAATGAGCAGTTCTTC. It yields the protein CASSPSGTSYNEQFF.

V usage is TRBV7-9 and J usage is TRBJ1-4; D is undetermined. The V gene's germline CDR1 is SEHNR and CDR2 FQNEAQ (reference sequence). V was clipped by 1 base and J by 5 bases, with 11 bases between them. CDR3 size: 15 residues. CDR3 region: CASSLVLGPNEKLFF. The CDR3 DNA reads TGTGCCAGCAGCTTAGTACTAGGGCCAAATGAAAAACTGTTTTTT.

V and J are TRBV6-5 and TRBJ1-6; D remains unclear. The CDR3 has 16 amino acids. CDR1 is MNHEY and CDR2 is SVGAGI in the germline V gene. Trimming took 2 bases from V and 4 from J, leaving 12 bases between them. CDR3 residues: CASSYHADNYNSPLHF. Here the CDR3 DNA reads TGTGCCAGCAGTTACCATGCAGATAATTATAATTCACCCCTCCACTTT.

V gene TRBV11-2 combines with J gene TRBJ2-2; D not certain. Trimming stripped 5 bases from V and 6 bases from J, with 25 bases between. Germline CDR1 reads SGHAT; CDR2 reads FQNNGV. The CDR3 covers 18 residues. CDR3 protein: CASSHLRKTRRIAGELFF. CDR3 nucleotides: TGTGCCAGCAGCCATCTTCGGAAAACAAGAAGGATCGCCGGGGAGCTGTTTTTT.

This sequence joins TRBV19 and TRBJ1-5; TRBD1 aligns across 7 bases. This CDR3 comprises 15 residues. The germline V gene has CDR1 LNHDA and CDR2 SQIVND (reference sequence). J was trimmed by 4 bases and V by 3 bases; bases with no gene match: 6. This CDR3 is CASSIRGQANQPQHF. The CDR3 nucleotides are TGTGCCAGTAGTATCCGAGGACAGGCAAATCAGCCCCAGCATTTT.

This clone occurred once. This chain connects TRBV7-3 to TRBJ1-2, with D perhaps TRBD1 (6 bases). CDR1 is SGHTA, CDR2 FQGTGA, per germline. There are 13 residues in the CDR3. V was cut by 5 bases and J by 3 bases, with 10 bases left in between. DNA of the CDR3: TGTGCCAGCAGCCCGGGACACGACTATGGCTACACCTTC. It translates to CASSPGHDYGYTF.

The chain combines TRBV28 with TRBJ2-1; no clear D. The germline CDR1 and CDR2 sequences are MDHEN and SYDVKM. The length of the CDR3 is 15 residues. With 7 bases removed from V and 1 base from J, the gap between germline ends came to 14 bases. The CDR3 spells CASTTWTQSYNEQFF. CDR3 nucleotide sequence: TGTGCCAGCACCACTTGGACCCAGTCCTACAATGAGCAGTTCTTC. Based on the CDR3 plus reference TRBV28 and TRBJ2-1, the full variable domain is DVKVTQSSRYLVKRTGEKVFLECVQDMDHENMFWYRQDPGLGLRLIYFSYDVKMKEKGDIPEGYSVSREKKERFSLILESASTNQTSMYLCASTTWTQSYNEQFFGPGTRLTVL.

The CDR3 loop reads CASSFTGQPHEQYF. The CDR3 DNA sequence: TGCGCCAGCAGCTTCACGGGACAGCCCCACGAGCAGTACTTC. This chain connects TRBV5-1 to TRBJ2-7; 7 bases match TRBD1. The V gene end was trimmed by 2 bases and the J gene end by 5 bases; junction bases not matched to a gene: 7. The CDR3 extends over 14 amino acids. CDR1 is SGHRS, CDR2 YFSETQ, per germline.

The rearrangement joins TRBV9 to TRBJ2-2; the D gene is possibly TRBD2 (6 bases). This CDR3 has 15 residues. Between the trimmed V and J ends, which lost 0 bases and 2 bases, there was a span of 8 bases. Germline-derived CDR1 and CDR2 are SGDLS and YYNGEE. CDR3 region: CASSVGDFNTGELFF. The CDR3, as DNA: TGTGCCAGCAGCGTAGGGGACTTTAACACCGGGGAGCTGTTTTTT.

The CDR3 sequence is CASSSSGADTQYF. DNA of the CDR3: TGTGCCAGCAGCTCGTCAGGGGCAGATACGCAGTATTTT. This chain links TRBV7-3 with TRBJ2-3, with D maybe TRBD1 (6 bases). V was pared by 4 bases and J by 4 bases, with 9 bases between. CDR1 and CDR2 from the germline V gene are SGHTA and FQGTGA. The CDR3 consists of 13 residues.

The rearrangement links TRBV28 to TRBJ1-5, with TRBD1 identical over 11 bases. The CDR3 has 18 amino acids. Germline V lookup: CDR1 MDHEN, CDR2 SYDVKM. Trimming at V came to 7 bases and at J to 6 bases, leaving 17 bases not matched to a gene. The CDR3 DNA reads TGTGCCAGCACCCCTTTAGAGGACAGGGGGCGCAGCGGTCAGCCCCAGCATTTT. This sequence encodes CASTPLEDRGRSGQPQHF.

The chain recombines TRBV28 with TRBJ2-3; a weak D match, TRBD2 (6 bases). The length of the CDR3 is 14 residues. Germline V gene data show CDR1 as MDHEN and CDR2 as SYDVKM. V lost 3 bases, J lost 1 base, and 8 bases lay in between. The CDR3 bases are TGTGCCAGCAGTTTGTCGGGAGGCACAGATACGCAGTATTTT. Protein product: CASSLSGGTDTQYF.

This chain links TRBV7-2 with TRBJ2-2; 7 bases map to TRBD2. V shed 5 bases and J 0 bases; nucleotides not matched to a gene: 6. Germline-derived CDR1 and CDR2 are SGHTA and FQGNSA. CDR3 length: 16 residues. CDR3 in amino acids: CASSPRSGANTGELFF. CDR3 in DNA: TGTGCCAGCAGCCCGCGAAGCGGGGCGAACACCGGGGAGCTGTTTTTT.

V usage is TRBV6-2 or TRBV6-3 and J usage is TRBJ1-1; the D gene is possibly TRBD1 (5 bases). This CDR3 comprises 15 residues. Germline V gives CDR1 MNHEY, CDR2 SVGEGT. The V and J ends lost 6 bases and 0 bases respectively, with 14 bases between them. In DNA form, the CDR3 reads TGTGCCAGCAGCCCCTCCCGGGGCATGAACACTGAAGCTTTCTTT. Its protein is CASSPSRGMNTEAFF.

The chain links TRBV24-1 to TRBJ2-7; TRBD2 agrees at 11 bases. Per germline, CDR1 KGHDR and CDR2 SFDVKD. After removal of 4 bases from V and 4 bases from J, the junction contained 8 bases not matched to a gene. The CDR3 loop spans 16 amino acids. CDR3 coding DNA: TGTGCCACCAGTGAGGGAGGGACTAGCGGCCATTACGAGCAGTACTTC. Its translation is CATSEGGTSGHYEQYF.

This chain uses TRBV6-5 with TRBJ2-7, with a tentative D call TRBD2 (5 bases). The CDR3 length is 13 residues. Germline V lookup: CDR1 MNHEY, CDR2 SVGAGI. The V end lost 4 bases, the J end lost 2 bases, and 9 bases lay between the germline ends. CDR3 nucleotides: TGTGCCAGCAGTTTTAGAGGGACCTACGAGCAGTACTTC. The encoded protein is CASSFRGTYEQYF.

The chain employs TRBV5-1 and TRBJ2-5; tentatively, D is TRBD1 (8 bases). Trimming stripped 4 bases from V and 5 bases from J, with 15 bases between. Germline CDR1 is SGHRS and CDR2 is YFSETQ. The length of the CDR3 is 14 residues. CDR3 protein: CASSPGQGGETQYF. The CDR3 nucleotides are TGCGCCAGCAGCCCCGGACAGGGAGGGGAGACCCAGTACTTC.

The genes are TRBV28 and TRBJ2-7; the D gene is possibly TRBD1 (6 bases). Trimming removed 4 bases at V and 7 bases at J, with 11 bases between. Germline CDR1 and CDR2: MDHEN and SYDVKM. This CDR3 contains 12 residues. For the CDR3, the DNA is TGTGCCAGCAGTTGGGCAGGGGATGAGCAGTACTTC. Its translation: CASSWAGDEQYF.

The rearrangement uses TRBV5-1 and TRBJ1-2, with D perhaps TRBD1 (5 bases). CDR1 and CDR2 from the germline V gene are SGHRS and YFSETQ. The V end was cut by 4 bases, the J end by 7 bases, with 14 bases between. The CDR3 runs 13 residues. The CDR3 nucleotides read TGCGCCAGCAGCCGAACGACAGATTCTGGCTACACCTTC. This translates into CASSRTTDSGYTF.

This clone was picked up one time. The J gene is TRBJ1-2, the V gene TRBV5-1; weak D call: TRBD1 (5 bases). The V end lost 0 bases, the J end lost 3 bases, and 12 bases lay between the germline ends. CDR3 length: 15 residues. Germline assignment: CDR1 SGHRS and CDR2 YFSETQ. The CDR3 DNA is TGCGCCAGCAGCTTGGAGGTAGGGACTGACTATGGCTACACCTTC. This sequence encodes CASSLEVGTDYGYTF.